This T cell receptor (beta chain) was captured by sequencing in a study of beta chain features in type 1 diabetes. Findings and limits, study-wide: The cDNA sequencing approach could over-represent high-TCR-expressing cells. All four CD4+ subsets of Type 1 diabetes patients contained TCRB CDR3s that were moderately but significantly shorter.

Comments on this clone: Its antigen is as yet unknown.

Expressed TCRB transcripts were sequenced because the entire RNA isolate underwent reverse transcription. Reads from naive, central memory and regulatory T cell samples averaged around 4 million. TCRdb's copy holds only in-frame clones and misses some; the assay was immunoSEQ multiplex PCR. The sample lists 350,000 to 450,000 clones, roughly 13% occurring once. One heparinised draw of blood, averaging about 110 mL, came from each donor. Cell sorting via CD45RO/CCR7/CD25/CD127/CD95/CD27 was performed to obtain CD4+ naive, central memory, regulatory and stem cell-like memory cells. The CDR3 sequence is 13 residues long. Germline loops: CDR1 SEHNR, CDR2 FQNEAQ (reference sequence). Trimming took off 7 bases at V and 3 bases at J, with 12 bases between the two ends.

The receptor comes from a woman aged 18 to 35 with type 1 diabetes. Material for sequencing was naive CD4+ T cells from blood. The chain employs TRBV7-9 and TRBJ1-1; D is possibly TRBD1 (5 bases). The DNA of the CDR3 is TGTGCCAGCACCCTGTCGGGGGACACTGAAGCTTTCTTT. Translation gives CASTLSGDTEAFF. The full variable domain, in which reference TRBV7-9 and TRBJ1-1 provide the parts outside the CDR3, is DTGVSQNPRHKITKRGQNVTFRCDPISEHNRLYWYRQTLGQGPEFLTYFQNEAQLEKSRLLSDRFSAERPKGSFSTLEIQRTEQGDSAMYLCASTLSGDTEAFFGQGTRLTVV.